This T cell receptor beta chain emerged from a study of blood T cell repertoires in COVID-19. Study overall: Sites across the United States, Italy and Spain contributed samples from acute and convalescent COVID-19. Sample material is recorded as cDNA or gDNA derived from T cells, B-cell-depleted T cells, or PBMCs.

Participants came from roughly 25 US areas, aged about 18 to 90 years. Grouping used clinical history reported by participants in a survey and questionnaire. The trim removed 3 bases at V and 5 bases at J, leaving 6 bases unmatched. The CDR3 is made up of 14 amino acids. CDR1 and CDR2 from the germline V gene are LNHDA and SQIVND (reference sequence). This table comes from immunoSEQ multiplex PCR, and its TCRdb copy is limited to in-frame clones, with some not included. This table has around 220,000 clones, around 82% appearing once. The chain uses TRBV19 and TRBJ1-1; 7 positions agree with TRBD1. The sequenced material came from PBMCs or T cells enriched from blood (not recorded which). This receptor was taken from a middle-aged woman with acute COVID-19. The CDR3 DNA follows: TGTGCCAGTAGTATGTCACAGGGGCAGACTGAAGCTTTCTTT. Its protein product is CASSMSQGQTEAFF.